This TCR beta chain was identified in a study of T cells after posttransplantation cyclophosphamide. Study-wide results and limits: After PTCy, TRB diversity resembled that of CNI/methotrexate controls.

Peripheral blood was collected from the related graft donor on the marrow donation day. The table lists this clone with many counts. Its specificity is not known. Germline V gene data show CDR1 as SGHTA and CDR2 as FQGNSA. The CDR3 is 15 residues long. With 4 bases clipped from V and 3 bases from J, the junction kept 3 bases outside the gene matches. TCRdb's table, derived via immunoSEQ multiplex PCR, lists solely in-frame clones and lacks some. There are under 30,000 clones in the sample, none observed a single time. This chain joins TRBV7-2 and TRBJ2-7; 13 positions match TRBD2. Sequencing input: PBMCs. The TCR was taken from a woman aged 55-69 years in good health, CMV-negative, and a related stem cell transplant donor. CDR3 amino acids: CASSSGLAGYYEQYF. The CDR3 DNA is TGTGCCAGCAGCTCGGGACTAGCGGGGTACTACGAGCAGTACTTC.